The sequence of this TCR beta chain was determined in a study of blood T cell repertoires in COVID-19. The overall study: Both acute and convalescent COVID-19 samples were obtained from the United States, Italy and Spain.

Original processing notes: By means of reference gene primer amplification, nucleated cell counts were estimated. Sequencing used immunoSEQ multiplex PCR; TCRdb keeps in-frame clones, though not all of them. That table gives V, J and clone size, and the DNA gave D and trimming. The sample consists of 9,000 to 13,000 clones, 80% to 85% of them appearing once. Germline assignment: CDR1 SGHAT and CDR2 FQNNGV. After removal of 1 base from V and 2 bases from J, the junction contained 5 bases not matched to a gene. The CDR3 extends over 18 amino acids. The J gene is TRBJ2-5, the V gene TRBV11-2; TRBD2 agrees at 15 bases. The sequenced sample was peripheral blood. The sequence came from an older man with active COVID-19. The CDR3 sequence: CASSLVFGLAGGQETQYF. The CDR3, as DNA: TGTGCCAGCAGCTTAGTTTTCGGACTAGCGGGGGGGCAAGAGACCCAGTACTTC.